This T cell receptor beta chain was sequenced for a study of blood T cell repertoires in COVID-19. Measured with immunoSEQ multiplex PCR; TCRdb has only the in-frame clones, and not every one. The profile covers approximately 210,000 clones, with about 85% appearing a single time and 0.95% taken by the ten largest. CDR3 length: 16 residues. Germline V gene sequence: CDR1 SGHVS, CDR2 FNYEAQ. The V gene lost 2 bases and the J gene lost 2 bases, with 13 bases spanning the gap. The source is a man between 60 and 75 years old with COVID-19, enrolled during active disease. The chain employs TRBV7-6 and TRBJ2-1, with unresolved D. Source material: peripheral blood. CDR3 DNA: TGTGCCAGCAGCTTAAAAGCCCTGCCTCCCTACAATGAGCAGTTCTTC. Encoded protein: CASSLKALPPYNEQFF.